The 29 T cell receptor beta chains below come from one sample, sequenced in a study of shared clonotypes between healthy human individuals. Clones were sequenced by immunoSEQ multiplex PCR, and TCRdb holds only the in-frame ones, with some missing. Altogether roughly 380,000 clones are present, 90% to 98% being singletons, with the ten largest covering about 0.34%. The sequenced material came from memory CD8+ T cells sorted from blood. Stated subset: CD45RO+ cells pooled with CCR7-negative TemRA cells. The receptors were gathered from a man younger than 40 in good health.

Comment on this clone: The same CDR3 can be traced to other DNA sequences in this sample. The genes are TRBV11-2 and TRBJ2-7, with D unclear. The germline gives CDR1 SGHAT, CDR2 FQNNGV. The CDR3 totals 11 residues. V was clipped by 1 base and J by 4 bases, with 2 bases between them. CDR3 residues: CASSLVYEQYF. In DNA, the CDR3 is TGTGCCAGCAGCTTAGTTTACGAGCAGTACTTC.

J is TRBJ2-5 and V is TRBV7-8; D might be TRBD1 (6 bases). Germline-derived CDR1 and CDR2 are SGHVS and FQNEAQ. V was shortened by 4 bases and J by 4 bases, with 10 bases between the two germline ends. The CDR3 consists of 13 residues. CDR3 sequence: CASSSSGAETQYF. CDR3 nucleotide sequence: TGTGCCAGCAGCTCTTCAGGGGCAGAGACCCAGTACTTC.

The chain combines TRBV25-1 with TRBJ1-1, with D uncertain. CDR3 length equals 13 residues. The germline CDR1 and CDR2 sequences are MGHDK and SYGVNS. Deletions cut 2 bases from V and 0 bases from J, with 4 bases between. CDR3 protein: CASSERLNTEAFF. In DNA, the CDR3 is TGTGCCAGCAGTGAACGGTTGAACACTGAAGCTTTCTTT.

This sequence joins TRBV28 and TRBJ1-1; D is undetermined. The length of the CDR3 is 12 residues. Germline V gene sequence: CDR1 MDHEN, CDR2 SYDVKM. V was cut by 5 bases and J by 4 bases, with 8 bases left in between. The CDR3 loop is CASSPRVTEAFF. The CDR3 DNA is TGTGCCAGCAGTCCCCGGGTCACTGAAGCTTTCTTT.

With respect to this clone: Different DNA sequences within this sample yield the same CDR3. The chain links TRBV9 to TRBJ2-1; D is ambiguous. This CDR3 comprises 12 residues. CDR1 and CDR2 from the germline V gene are SGDLS and YYNGEE. Trimming took 0 bases from V and 3 from J, leaving 1 base between them. CDR3 residues: CASSVDYNEQFF. The CDR3 DNA sequence: TGTGCCAGCAGCGTAGACTACAATGAGCAGTTCTTC.

The rearrangement uses TRBV10-3 and TRBJ2-5, with TRBD1 identical over 9 bases. The DNA matches TRBJ2-7 better at its end, which makes the J call doubtful. Germline-derived CDR1 and CDR2 are ENHRY and SYGVKD. The CDR3 contains 16 residues. The CDR3 reads CAISDRGDRVSYEQYF. In DNA form, the CDR3 reads TGTGCCATCAGTGACAGGGGGGACAGGGTATCCTACGAGCAGTACTTC.

CDR3 bases: TGTGCCATCAGCGACAGCTATGCTTCTGGAAACACCATATATTTT. Translation: CAISDSYASGNTIYF. The chain carries TRBV10-3 and TRBJ1-3; a possible D gene is TRBD1 (5 bases). This CDR3 has 15 residues. V was clipped by 6 bases and J by 1 base, with 13 bases between them. Germline lookup yields CDR1 ENHRY and CDR2 SYGVKD.

V is TRBV10-3 and J is TRBJ2-5; tentatively, D is TRBD2 (6 bases). The CDR3 is 14 residues long. Germline values: CDR1 ENHRY, CDR2 SYGVKD. V was trimmed by 3 bases and J by 4 bases, leaving 12 bases between them. In DNA form, the CDR3 reads TGTGCCATCAGTGAACAGGAGGGGCGAGAGACCCAGTACTTC. As protein: CAISEQEGRETQYF.

This sequence joins TRBV4-1 and TRBJ2-7; no definite D call. The CDR3 is 14 amino acids. Per the germline V gene, CDR1 is MGHRA and CDR2 is YSYEKL. V lost 2 bases to trimming and J lost 0 bases, with 8 bases between them. CDR3 region: CASSQFVHSYEQYF. CDR3 nucleotide sequence: TGCGCCAGCAGCCAATTCGTTCACTCCTACGAGCAGTACTTC.

This rearrangement joins TRBV6-6 to TRBJ2-1, with 8 bases matching TRBD2. J lost 9 bases, V lost 3 bases, and 7 bases had no gene match. The CDR3 totals 14 residues. The germline gives CDR1 MNHNY, CDR2 SVGAGI (reference sequence). CDR3 in DNA: TGTGCCAGCAGTTATGAAGCGGGAGACGGTGAGCAGTTCTTC. This translates into CASSYEAGDGEQFF.

The V gene is TRBV5-1, the J gene TRBJ2-7; D is possibly TRBD2 (5 bases). V was trimmed by 0 bases and J by 2 bases, leaving 21 bases between them. CDR1 is SGHRS, CDR2 YFSETQ, per germline. CDR3 length: 18 amino acids. In DNA form, the CDR3 reads TGCGCCAGCAGCTTGGTCGGGCTCCCGGAGGTGAGAACCTACGAGCAGTACTTC. Residues: CASSLVGLPEVRTYEQYF.

The chain combines TRBV7-3 with TRBJ2-2; 7 bases match TRBD2. The length of the CDR3 is 15 residues. CDR1 is SGHTA, CDR2 FQGTGA, per germline. V gave up 7 bases and J gave up 0 bases; unmatched junction bases: 5. The CDR3 region is CASTVAGPNTGELFF. CDR3 bases: TGTGCCAGCACTGTAGCGGGCCCGAACACCGGGGAGCTGTTTTTT.

This sequence joins TRBV9 and TRBJ2-3; D possibly matches TRBD1 or TRBD2 (5 bases each). CDR3 size: 16 residues. V dropped 0 bases and J dropped 2 bases, with 13 bases sitting between them. CDR1 and CDR2 (germline): SGDLS, YYNGEE. In DNA form, the CDR3 reads TGTGCCAGCAGCGTAGTAGGGACGGCTTCCACAGATACGCAGTATTTT. This codes for CASSVVGTASTDTQYF.

The chain has TRBV5-1 and TRBJ1-2; D call uncertain. Germline V gene data show CDR1 as SGHRS and CDR2 as YFSETQ. The CDR3 contains 13 residues. Trimming took 5 bases from V and 6 from J, leaving 14 bases between them. CDR3 region: CASSSDARNGYTF. The CDR3 DNA sequence: TGCGCCAGCAGTTCAGACGCTAGGAATGGCTACACCTTC.

The J gene is TRBJ2-6, the V gene TRBV4-2; TRBD1 matches at 8 bases. Germline V CDR1 and CDR2: LGHNA, YNFKEQ. V shed 6 bases, J shed 0 bases, and the junction held 10 bases outside the gene matches. This CDR3 region has 18 residues. CDR3 nucleotides: TGTGCCAGCAGTCTAGCAGGGGGCTTAGACTCTGGGGCCAACGTCCTGACTTTC. Translated, it gives CASSLAGGLDSGANVLTF.

The V and J genes are TRBV28 and TRBJ1-5; 8 bases are a match to TRBD1. The CDR3 contains 15 residues. Germline V gene sequence: CDR1 MDHEN, CDR2 SYDVKM. J was trimmed by 7 bases and V by 2 bases; bases with no gene match: 7. The CDR3 sequence is CASSLETGEEQPQHF. The DNA for the CDR3 is TGTGCCAGCAGTTTAGAGACAGGGGAGGAACAGCCCCAGCATTTT.

The V and J genes are TRBV4-1 and TRBJ2-2; possible D gene TRBD2, 5 bases. Germline CDR1 and CDR2: MGHRA and YSYEKL. The V end was cut by 5 bases, the J end by 5 bases, with 12 bases between. The CDR3 spans 14 residues. The CDR3: CASSYIRGTGELFF. CDR3 in DNA: TGCGCCAGCAGCTATATTAGAGGGACCGGGGAGCTGTTTTTT.

The chain joins TRBV11-2 to TRBJ2-5; D might be TRBD2 (5 bases). This CDR3 has 13 residues. Trimming removed 0 bases at V and 3 bases at J, with 5 bases between. The germline gives CDR1 SGHAT, CDR2 FQNNGV. The CDR3, as DNA: TGTGCCAGCAGCTTAGAGAGGGAAGAGACCCAGTACTTC. Its protein is CASSLEREETQYF.

V is TRBV6-1 and J is TRBJ1-4; no clear D. Trimming pared 2 bases from V and 4 bases from J, leaving 11 bases between. In germline, CDR1 is MNHNS, CDR2 SASEGT. The CDR3 has 15 residues. This CDR3 is CASSEIWQFNEKLFF. CDR3 nucleotide sequence: TGTGCCAGCAGTGAAATTTGGCAGTTTAATGAAAAACTGTTTTTT.

The rearrangement uses TRBV6-6 and TRBJ1-5, with D hard to call. Germline lookup yields CDR1 MNHNY and CDR2 SVGAGI (reference sequence). Trimming took 4 bases from V and 7 from J, leaving 8 bases between them. CDR3 length equals 12 residues. CDR3 nucleotides: TGTGCCAGCAGTTCCCTTGGGCAGCCCCAGCATTTT. This sequence encodes CASSSLGQPQHF.

The chain couples TRBV7-8 to TRBJ1-1, with a possible D match to TRBD1 (5 bases). V lost 2 bases and J 2 bases, leaving 12 bases between the germline ends. CDR1 SGHVS and CDR2 FQNEAQ come from the germline V gene. The length of the CDR3 is 15 residues. CDR3 loop: CASSLTVGGNTEAFF. Here the CDR3 DNA reads TGTGCCAGCAGCTTAACGGTGGGGGGTAACACTGAAGCTTTCTTT.

This clone was detected only once. V usage is TRBV28 and J usage is TRBJ1-2; D not certain. CDR1 and CDR2 (germline): MDHEN, SYDVKM. This CDR3 region has 13 residues. The ends were cut back, 5 bases at V and 3 bases at J, with 10 bases in the middle. The CDR3 loop is CASSVTLDYGYTF. CDR3 in DNA: TGTGCCAGCAGTGTCACACTAGACTATGGCTACACCTTC.

The CDR3 bases are TGTGCCAGTAGTAGTCAGGGGTTTCAGCCCCAGCATTTT. Translating gives CASSSQGFQPQHF. The chain recombines TRBV19 with TRBJ1-5, with a weak D call TRBD1 (6 bases). Trimming took off 4 bases at V and 6 bases at J, with 10 bases between the two ends. Germline V lookup: CDR1 LNHDA, CDR2 SQIVND (reference sequence). The CDR3 runs 13 residues.

The V and J genes are TRBV6-6 and TRBJ1-1; maybe TRBD1 (5 bases). Per the germline V gene, CDR1 is MNHNY and CDR2 is SVGAGI (reference sequence). The V end lost 2 bases, the J end lost 9 bases, and 10 bases lay between the germline ends. The CDR3 is made up of 12 amino acids. CDR3 sequence (DNA): TGTGCCAGCAGTTACCTGGACAACAAAGCTTTCTTT. Protein: CASSYLDNKAFF.

This chain joins TRBV6-6 and TRBJ2-2; D perhaps matches TRBD2 (5 bases). This CDR3 region has 15 residues. From germline, CDR1 is MNHNY and CDR2 SVGAGI (reference sequence). Trimming took 4 bases from V and 1 from J, leaving 10 bases between them. The DNA for the CDR3 is TGTGCCAGCAGTTTGGCTAGCAGGAACACCGGGGAGCTGTTTTTT. This codes for CASSLASRNTGELFF.

This sequence joins TRBV18 and TRBJ2-7, with TRBD2 matching 7 bases. The CDR3 sequence is 15 residues long. V was clipped by 6 bases and J by 0 bases; unmatched bases: 8. CDR1 and CDR2 from the germline V gene are KGHSH and LQKENI. In DNA, the CDR3 is TGTGCCAGCTCGCTCCTAGCGGCAACCTCCTACGAGCAGTACTTC. Amino acids: CASSLLAATSYEQYF.

The chain employs TRBV5-1 and TRBJ2-7, with D perhaps TRBD2 (6 bases). This CDR3 comprises 15 residues. Per the germline V gene, CDR1 is SGHRS and CDR2 is YFSETQ. Trimming shortened V by 0 bases and J by 3 bases, and 13 bases separated the two germline ends. The DNA for the CDR3 is TGCGCCAGCAGCTTGGTGACGGGAGAGGTCTACGAGCAGTACTTC. It encodes CASSLVTGEVYEQYF.

The chain carries TRBV29-1 and TRBJ2-7; maybe TRBD2 (6 bases). CDR1 is SQVTM, CDR2 ANQGSEA, per germline. V shed 4 bases and J shed 2 bases, with 15 bases lying between them. This CDR3 contains 14 residues. The CDR3 is CSVALAGTTYEQYF. The CDR3 bases are TGCAGCGTTGCTTTGGCGGGGACGACCTACGAGCAGTACTTC.

The table lists this clone with a count of one. The chain combines TRBV30 with TRBJ1-2, with D possibly matching TRBD1 (5 bases). The V gene's germline CDR1 is GTSNPN and CDR2 SVGIG (reference sequence). The V and J ends lost 0 bases and 4 bases respectively, with 12 bases between them. The CDR3 is made up of 14 amino acids. The CDR3 sequence is CAWSVNGGGYGYTF. The CDR3 DNA follows: TGTGCCTGGAGTGTCAACGGGGGAGGCTATGGCTACACCTTC.